This T cell receptor (beta chain) was captured in a study of shared T cell receptors in the human thymus. TCRdb keeps only in-frame clones here, not all; method: immunoSEQ multiplex PCR. The top ten clones hold 0.0094% of a sample with 500,000 to 850,000 clones, more than 70% of them seen once. V lost 0 bases and J lost 4, with 23 bases in between. This CDR3 has 19 residues. Germline values: CDR1 LGHNA, CDR2 YSLEER. The same sample was also studied in work on human thymus T cells. From that report: Samples came from healthy Finnish infants during open corrective cardiac surgery. The study used thymus tissue resected during corrective heart surgery. Repertoires from thymus and blood appeared to show biased V and J gene usage. There were highly overlapping thymic repertoires among unrelated individuals, as related research reported.

Sequenced input: thymocytes. This chain links TRBV4-3 with TRBJ2-3; D is perhaps TRBD2 (5 bases). The receptor was derived from a boy younger than two with a congenital heart defect. In DNA form, the CDR3 reads TGCGCCAGCAGCCAAGACCCGGATAAGCGGCTCCCTGGGGCAGATACGCAGTATTTT. This encodes CASSQDPDKRLPGADTQYF.